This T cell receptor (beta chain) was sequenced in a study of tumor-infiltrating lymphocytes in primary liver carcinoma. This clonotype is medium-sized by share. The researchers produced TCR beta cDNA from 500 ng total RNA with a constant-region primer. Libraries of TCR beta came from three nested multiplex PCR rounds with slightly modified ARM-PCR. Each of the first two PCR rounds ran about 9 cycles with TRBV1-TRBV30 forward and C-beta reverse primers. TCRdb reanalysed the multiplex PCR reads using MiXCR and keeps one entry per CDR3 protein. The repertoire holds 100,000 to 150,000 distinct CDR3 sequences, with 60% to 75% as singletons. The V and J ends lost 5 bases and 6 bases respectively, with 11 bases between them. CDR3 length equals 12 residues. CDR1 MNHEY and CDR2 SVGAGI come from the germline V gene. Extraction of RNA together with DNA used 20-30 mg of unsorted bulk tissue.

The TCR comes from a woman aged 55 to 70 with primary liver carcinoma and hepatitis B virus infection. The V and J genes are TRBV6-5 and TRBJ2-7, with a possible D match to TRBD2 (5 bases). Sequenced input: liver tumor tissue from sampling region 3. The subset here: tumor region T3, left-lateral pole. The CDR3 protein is CASSGPGGEQYF. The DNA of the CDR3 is TGTGCCAGCAGTGGCCCAGGAGGCGAGCAGTACTTC.